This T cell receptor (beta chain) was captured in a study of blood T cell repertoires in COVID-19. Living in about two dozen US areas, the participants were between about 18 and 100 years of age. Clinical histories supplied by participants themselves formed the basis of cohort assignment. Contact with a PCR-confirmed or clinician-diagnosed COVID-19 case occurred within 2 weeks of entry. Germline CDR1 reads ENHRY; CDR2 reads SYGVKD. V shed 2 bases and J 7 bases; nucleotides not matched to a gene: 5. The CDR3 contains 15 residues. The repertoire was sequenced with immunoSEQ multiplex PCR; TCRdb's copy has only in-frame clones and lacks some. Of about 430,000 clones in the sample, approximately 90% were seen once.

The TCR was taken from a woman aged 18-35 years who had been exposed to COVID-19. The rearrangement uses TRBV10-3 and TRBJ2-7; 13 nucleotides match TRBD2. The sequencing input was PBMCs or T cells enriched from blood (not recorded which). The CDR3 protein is CAISEPGLAGVEQYF. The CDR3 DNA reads TGTGCCATCAGTGAGCCCGGACTAGCGGGAGTTGAGCAGTACTTC.